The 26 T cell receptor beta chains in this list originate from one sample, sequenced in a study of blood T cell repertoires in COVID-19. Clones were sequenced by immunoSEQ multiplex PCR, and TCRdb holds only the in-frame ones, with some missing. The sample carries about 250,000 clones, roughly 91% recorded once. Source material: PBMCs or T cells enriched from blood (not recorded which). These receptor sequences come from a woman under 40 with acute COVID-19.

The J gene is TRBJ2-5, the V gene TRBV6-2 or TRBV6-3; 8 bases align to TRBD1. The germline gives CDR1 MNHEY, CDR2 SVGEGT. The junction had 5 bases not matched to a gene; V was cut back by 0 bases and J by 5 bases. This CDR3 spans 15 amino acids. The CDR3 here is CASSYSAGGAETQYF. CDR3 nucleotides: TGTGCCAGCAGTTACTCGGCAGGGGGCGCGGAGACCCAGTACTTC.

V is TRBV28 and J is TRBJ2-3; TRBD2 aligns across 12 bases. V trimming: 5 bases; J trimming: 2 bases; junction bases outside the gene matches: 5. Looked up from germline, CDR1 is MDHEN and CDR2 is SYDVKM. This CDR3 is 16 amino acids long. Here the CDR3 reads CASSARLAGATDTQYF. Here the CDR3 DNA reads TGTGCCAGCAGTGCTCGACTAGCGGGGGCCACAGATACGCAGTATTTT.

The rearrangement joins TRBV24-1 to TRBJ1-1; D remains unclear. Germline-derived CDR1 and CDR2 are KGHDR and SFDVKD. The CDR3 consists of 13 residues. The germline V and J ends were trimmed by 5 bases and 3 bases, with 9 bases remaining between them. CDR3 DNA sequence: TGTGCCACCAGTGGGTCGAGGGACACTGAAGCTTTCTTT. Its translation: CATSGSRDTEAFF.

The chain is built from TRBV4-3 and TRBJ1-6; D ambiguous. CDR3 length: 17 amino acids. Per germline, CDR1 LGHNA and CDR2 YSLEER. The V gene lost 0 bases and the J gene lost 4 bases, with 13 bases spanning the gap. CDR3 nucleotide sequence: TGCGCCAGCAGCCAAGATAGGGCGGGATCGTATAATTCACCCCTCCACTTT. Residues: CASSQDRAGSYNSPLHF.

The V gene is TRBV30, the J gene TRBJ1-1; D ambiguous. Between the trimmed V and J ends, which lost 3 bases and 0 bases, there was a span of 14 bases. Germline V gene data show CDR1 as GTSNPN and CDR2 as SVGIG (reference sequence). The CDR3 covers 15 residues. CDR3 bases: TGTGCCTGGAGCCCCCGTGTCAGGCTGAACACTGAAGCTTTCTTT. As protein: CAWSPRVRLNTEAFF.

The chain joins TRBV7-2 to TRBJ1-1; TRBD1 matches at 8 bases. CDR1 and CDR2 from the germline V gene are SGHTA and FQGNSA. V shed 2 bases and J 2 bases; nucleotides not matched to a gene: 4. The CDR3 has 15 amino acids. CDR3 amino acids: CASSLRGQGNTEAFF. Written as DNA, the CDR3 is TGTGCCAGCAGCTTAAGAGGACAGGGTAACACTGAAGCTTTCTTT.

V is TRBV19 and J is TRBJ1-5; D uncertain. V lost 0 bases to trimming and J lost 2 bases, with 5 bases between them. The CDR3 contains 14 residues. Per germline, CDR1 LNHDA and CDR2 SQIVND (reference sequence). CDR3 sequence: CASSIEYRNQPQHF. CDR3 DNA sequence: TGTGCCAGTAGTATAGAATATCGCAATCAGCCCCAGCATTTT.

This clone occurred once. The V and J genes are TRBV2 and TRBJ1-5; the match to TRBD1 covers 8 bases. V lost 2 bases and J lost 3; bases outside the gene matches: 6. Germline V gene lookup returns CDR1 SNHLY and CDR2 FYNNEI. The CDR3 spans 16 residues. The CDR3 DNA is TGTGCCAGCAGTGAATTCAGACAGGGGACCAATCAGCCCCAGCATTTT. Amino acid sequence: CASSEFRQGTNQPQHF.

The CDR3 protein is CASSLALDRGGGTQYF. The CDR3 DNA reads TGTGCCAGCAGCTTGGCCCTGGACAGGGGGGGTGGGACCCAGTACTTC. V is TRBV5-6 and J is TRBJ2-5, with 10 bases that match TRBD1. This CDR3 is built from 16 residues. V dropped 0 bases and J dropped 7; count of bases not matched to a gene: 9. The germline gives CDR1 SGHDT, CDR2 YYEEEE.

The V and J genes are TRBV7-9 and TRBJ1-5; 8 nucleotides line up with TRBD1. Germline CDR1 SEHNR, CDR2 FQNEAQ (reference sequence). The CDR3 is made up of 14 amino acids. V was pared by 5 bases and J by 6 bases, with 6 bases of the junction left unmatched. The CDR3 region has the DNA TGTGCCAGCAGCCCTGACAGGGGACTTCAGCCCCAGCATTTT. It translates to CASSPDRGLQPQHF.

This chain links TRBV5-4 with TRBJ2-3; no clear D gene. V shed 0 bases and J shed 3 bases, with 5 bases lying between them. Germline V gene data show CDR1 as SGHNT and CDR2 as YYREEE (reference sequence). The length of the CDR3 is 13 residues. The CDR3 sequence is CASSLVRTDTQYF. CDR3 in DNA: TGTGCCAGCAGCTTGGTGCGGACAGATACGCAGTATTTT.

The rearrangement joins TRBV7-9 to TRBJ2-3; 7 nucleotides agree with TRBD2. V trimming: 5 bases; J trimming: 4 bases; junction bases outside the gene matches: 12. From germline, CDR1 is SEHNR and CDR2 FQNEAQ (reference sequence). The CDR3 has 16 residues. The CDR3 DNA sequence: TGTGCCAGCAGCCCCGCGCGGCGGGGGAGCCCAGATACGCAGTATTTT. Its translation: CASSPARRGSPDTQYF.

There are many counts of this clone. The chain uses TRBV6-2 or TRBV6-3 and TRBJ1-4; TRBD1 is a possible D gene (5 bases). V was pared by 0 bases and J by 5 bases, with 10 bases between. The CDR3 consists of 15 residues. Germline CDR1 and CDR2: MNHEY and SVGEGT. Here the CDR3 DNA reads TGTGCCAGCAGTTACTCCCACAGGAAAAATGAAAAACTGTTTTTT. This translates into CASSYSHRKNEKLFF.

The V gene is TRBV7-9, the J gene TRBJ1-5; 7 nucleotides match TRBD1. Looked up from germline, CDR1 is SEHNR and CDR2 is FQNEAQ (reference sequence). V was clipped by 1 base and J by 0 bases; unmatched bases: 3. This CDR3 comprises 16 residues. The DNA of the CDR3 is TGTGCCAGCAGCTTAGAGACAGGGAATAGCAATCAGCCCCAGCATTTT. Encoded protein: CASSLETGNSNQPQHF.

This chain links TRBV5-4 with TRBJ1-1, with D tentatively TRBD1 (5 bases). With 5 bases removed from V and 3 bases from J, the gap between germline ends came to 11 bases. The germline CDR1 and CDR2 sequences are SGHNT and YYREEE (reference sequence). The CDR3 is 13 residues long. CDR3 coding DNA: TGTGCCAGCAGGGGGCGAGGAGACACTGAAGCTTTCTTT. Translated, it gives CASRGRGDTEAFF.

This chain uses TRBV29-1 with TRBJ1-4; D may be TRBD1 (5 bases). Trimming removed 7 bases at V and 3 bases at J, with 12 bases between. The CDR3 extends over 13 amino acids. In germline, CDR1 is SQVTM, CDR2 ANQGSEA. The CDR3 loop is CSGHQGANEKLFF. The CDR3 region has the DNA TGCAGCGGGCACCAGGGTGCTAATGAAAAACTGTTTTTT. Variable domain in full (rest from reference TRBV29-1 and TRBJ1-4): SAVISQKPSRDICQRGTSLTIQCQVDSQVTMMFWYRQQPGQSLTLIATANQGSEATYESGFVIDKFPISRPNLTFSTLTVSNMSPEDSSIYLCSGHQGANEKLFFGSGTQLSVL.

This chain's CDR3 is CASSQDRIGTGGEKLFF. The CDR3 DNA follows: TGCGCCAGCAGCCAAGATAGAATTGGGACAGGAGGTGAAAAACTGTTTTTT. The rearrangement uses TRBV4-3 and TRBJ1-4; TRBD1 aligns across 8 bases. Germline V gene lookup returns CDR1 LGHNA and CDR2 YSLEER. V gave up 0 bases and J gave up 7 bases; unmatched junction bases: 10. This CDR3 comprises 17 residues.

CDR3 in DNA: TGTGCCAGCAGCCCCGACAGGTACTACGAGCAGTACTTC. As protein: CASSPDRYYEQYF. V gene TRBV7-9 combines with J gene TRBJ2-7, with a weak D call TRBD1 (6 bases). The CDR3 loop spans 13 amino acids. V lost 5 bases to trimming and J lost 3 bases, with 11 bases between them. The germline CDR1 and CDR2 sequences are SEHNR and FQNEAQ (reference sequence).

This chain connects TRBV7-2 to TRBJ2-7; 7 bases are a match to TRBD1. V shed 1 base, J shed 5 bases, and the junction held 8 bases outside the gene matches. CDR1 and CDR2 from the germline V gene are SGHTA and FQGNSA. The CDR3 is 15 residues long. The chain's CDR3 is CASSLESDRAHEQYF. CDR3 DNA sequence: TGTGCCAGCAGCTTAGAGAGCGACAGGGCCCACGAGCAGTACTTC.

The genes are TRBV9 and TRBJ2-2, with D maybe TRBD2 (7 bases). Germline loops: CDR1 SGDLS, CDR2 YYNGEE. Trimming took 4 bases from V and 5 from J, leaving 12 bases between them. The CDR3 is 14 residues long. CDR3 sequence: CASSPGGRTGELFF. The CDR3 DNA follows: TGTGCCAGCAGCCCGGGGGGCCGAACCGGGGAGCTGTTTTTT. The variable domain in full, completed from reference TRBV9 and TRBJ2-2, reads DSGVTQTPKHLITATGQRVTLRCSPRSGDLSVYWYQQSLDQGLQFLIQYYNGEERAKGNILERFSAQQFPDLHSELNLSSLELGDSALYFCASSPGGRTGELFFGEGSRLTVL.

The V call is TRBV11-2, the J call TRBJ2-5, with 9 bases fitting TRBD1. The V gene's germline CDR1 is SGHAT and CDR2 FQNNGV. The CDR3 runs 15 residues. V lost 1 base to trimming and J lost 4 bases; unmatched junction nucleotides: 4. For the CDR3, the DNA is TGTGCCAGCAGCTTAGCTGGGACAGGGCTAGAGACCCAGTACTTC. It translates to CASSLAGTGLETQYF. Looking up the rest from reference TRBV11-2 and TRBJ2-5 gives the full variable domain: EAGVAQSPRYKIIEKRQSVAFWCNPISGHATLYWYQQILGQGPKLLIQFQNNGVVDDSQLPKDRFSAERLKGVDSTLKIQPAKLEDSAVYLCASSLAGTGLETQYFGPGTRLLVL.

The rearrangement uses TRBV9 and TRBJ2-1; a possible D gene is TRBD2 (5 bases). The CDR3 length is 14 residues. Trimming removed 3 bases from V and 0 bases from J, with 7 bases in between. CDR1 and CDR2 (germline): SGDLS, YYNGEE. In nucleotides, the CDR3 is TGTGCCAGCAGCGGTGAGGGCTCCTACAATGAGCAGTTCTTC. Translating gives CASSGEGSYNEQFF.

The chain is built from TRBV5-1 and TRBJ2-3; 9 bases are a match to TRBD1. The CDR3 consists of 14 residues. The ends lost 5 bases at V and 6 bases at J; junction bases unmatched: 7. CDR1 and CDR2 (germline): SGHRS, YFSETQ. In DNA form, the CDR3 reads TGCGCCAGCAGAAGTACAGGGGGCAGCGATACGCAGTATTTT. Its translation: CASRSTGGSDTQYF.

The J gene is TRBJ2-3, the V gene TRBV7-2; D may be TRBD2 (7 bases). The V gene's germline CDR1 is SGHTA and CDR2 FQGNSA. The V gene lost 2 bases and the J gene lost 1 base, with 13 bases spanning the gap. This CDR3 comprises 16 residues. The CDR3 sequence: CASSLLWGGRTDTQYF. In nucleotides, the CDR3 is TGTGCCAGCAGCTTACTTTGGGGGGGCCGCACAGATACGCAGTATTTT.

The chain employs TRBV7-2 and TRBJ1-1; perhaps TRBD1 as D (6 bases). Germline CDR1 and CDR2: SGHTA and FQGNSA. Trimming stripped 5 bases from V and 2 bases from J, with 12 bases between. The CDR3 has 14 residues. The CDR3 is CASSQGQFNTEAFF. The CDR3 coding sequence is TGTGCCAGCAGCCAAGGACAGTTCAACACTGAAGCTTTCTTT.

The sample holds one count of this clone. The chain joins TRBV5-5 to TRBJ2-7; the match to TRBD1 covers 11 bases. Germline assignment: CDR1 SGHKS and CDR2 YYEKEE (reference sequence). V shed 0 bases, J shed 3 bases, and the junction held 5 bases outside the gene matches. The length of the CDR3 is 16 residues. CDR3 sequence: CASSLARDRGVYEQYF. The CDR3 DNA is TGTGCCAGCAGCTTGGCCCGGGACAGGGGGGTCTACGAGCAGTACTTC.